These 9 T cell receptor beta chains came from one sample sequenced in a study of CD4 T cells in relation to SARS-CoV-2 and coronaviruses. The unexposed donors gave CD4+ T cells in about 2010-2018, prior to COVID-19. Sequencing was performed with immunoSEQ multiplex PCR; in TCRdb, only in-frame clones are kept and a portion is missing. Of under 90,000 clones listed, 80% to 95% were seen once; the top ten hold around 0.25%. Material: naive CD4+ T cells from PBMCs. Specified subset: naive CD4+ T cells isolated by negative enrichment. These receptors originate from a human donor in good health.

J is TRBJ2-7 and V is TRBV29-1, with TRBD2 matching over 7 bases. V shed 7 bases, J shed 1 base, and the junction held 7 bases outside the gene matches. The CDR3 runs to 13 residues. Germline V gene sequence: CDR1 SQVTM, CDR2 ANQGSEA. Here the CDR3 DNA reads TGCAGCGCTGGGGAGGGCAGTTCCTACGAGCAGTACTTC. It is translated as CSAGEGSSYEQYF.

The chain's CDR3 is CATRGSVNTEAFF. The CDR3, as DNA: TGTGCAACCCGGGGATCAGTTAACACTGAAGCTTTCTTT. The chain combines TRBV18 with TRBJ1-1; D unclear. CDR3 length: 13 residues. Per the germline V gene, CDR1 is KGHSH and CDR2 is LQKENI.

This chain uses TRBV19 with TRBJ2-2, with 7 bases that match TRBD1. The V gene's germline CDR1 is LNHDA and CDR2 SQIVND (reference sequence). Trimming took 7 bases from V and 3 from J; bases not matched to a gene: 5. The CDR3 length is 14 residues. The CDR3 region is CASTNTGDTGELFF. The CDR3 nucleotides are TGTGCCAGTACCAACACAGGGGACACCGGGGAGCTGTTTTTT.

This clone appeared once. The rearrangement joins TRBV5-1 to TRBJ2-5; TRBD2 might be the D (6 bases). The germline CDR1 and CDR2 sequences are SGHRS and YFSETQ. V gave up 4 bases and J gave up 5 bases, with 15 bases separating them. The CDR3 sequence is 14 residues long. DNA of the CDR3: TGCGCCAGCAGCACACAACAGCGGGCGGAGACCCAGTACTTC. It yields the protein CASSTQQRAETQYF.

The chain couples TRBV20-1 to TRBJ1-1; D remains ambiguous. With 8 bases removed from V and 1 base from J, the gap between germline ends came to 8 bases. The germline V gene has CDR1 DFQATT and CDR2 SNEGSKA (reference sequence). The CDR3 contains 11 residues. The CDR3, as DNA: TGCAGTACGATTCGGAACACTGAAGCTTTCTTT. This sequence encodes CSTIRNTEAFF.

The DNA of the CDR3 is TGTGCCAGCAGCTTATTAGGTACACCTTCCTACGAGCAGTACTTC. It codes for CASSLLGTPSYEQYF. The chain carries TRBV7-6 and TRBJ2-7; D not certain. The CDR3 is 15 amino acids. CDR1 SGHVS and CDR2 FNYEAQ come from the germline V gene. V lost 2 bases and J lost 1, with 12 bases in between.

This chain uses TRBV1 with TRBJ1-1; the table's D call, TRBD1, was not checked against the DNA. TRBV1 is termed a pseudogene. The CDR3 consists of 15 residues. The CDR3: CTSSLLQGRPVEAFF. The DNA for the CDR3 is TGCACCAGCAGCCTCCTTCAGGGCAGGCCGGTTGAAGCTTTCTTT.

The chain is built from TRBV30 and TRBJ2-2; TRBD2 aligns across 7 bases. CDR1 GTSNPN and CDR2 SVGIG come from the germline V gene (reference sequence). Germline trimming cut 0 bases from V and 0 bases from J; bases unmatched to any gene: 10. The CDR3 has 18 amino acids. CDR3 amino acids: CAWSVPGGAFTNTGELFF. CDR3 sequence (DNA): TGTGCCTGGAGTGTTCCGGGGGGAGCATTTACGAACACCGGGGAGCTGTTTTTT.

The chain joins TRBV19 to TRBJ1-3; 10 bases are a match to TRBD1. The length of the CDR3 is 16 residues. Germline V lookup: CDR1 LNHDA, CDR2 SQIVND (reference sequence). V was pared by 4 bases and J by 0 bases, with 3 bases of the junction left unmatched. The DNA of the CDR3 is TGTGCCAGTAGTACCCGGGACAGGGGCTCTGGAAACACCATATATTTT. It yields the protein CASSTRDRGSGNTIYF.